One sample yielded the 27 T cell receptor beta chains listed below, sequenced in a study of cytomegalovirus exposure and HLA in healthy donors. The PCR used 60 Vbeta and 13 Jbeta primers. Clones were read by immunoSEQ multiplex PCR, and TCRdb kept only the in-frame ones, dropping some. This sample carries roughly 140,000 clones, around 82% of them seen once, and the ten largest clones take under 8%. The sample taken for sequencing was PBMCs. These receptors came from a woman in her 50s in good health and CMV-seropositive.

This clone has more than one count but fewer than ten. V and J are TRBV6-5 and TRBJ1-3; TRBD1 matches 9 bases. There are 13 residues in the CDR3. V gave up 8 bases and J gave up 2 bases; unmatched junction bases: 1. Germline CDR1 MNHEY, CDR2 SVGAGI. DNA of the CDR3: TGTGCCAGCGGGACAGGGACTGGAAACACCATATATTTT. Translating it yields CASGTGTGNTIYF.

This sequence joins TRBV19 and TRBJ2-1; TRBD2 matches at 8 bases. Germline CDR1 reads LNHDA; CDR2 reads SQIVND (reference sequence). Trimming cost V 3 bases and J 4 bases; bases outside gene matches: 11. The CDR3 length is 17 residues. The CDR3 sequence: CASSMASGGLLYNEQFF. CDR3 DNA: TGTGCCAGTAGTATGGCCAGCGGGGGACTACTATACAATGAGCAGTTCTTC.

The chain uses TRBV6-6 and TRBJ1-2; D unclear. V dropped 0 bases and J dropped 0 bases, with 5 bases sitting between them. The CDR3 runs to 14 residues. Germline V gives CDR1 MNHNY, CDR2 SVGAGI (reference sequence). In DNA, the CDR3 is TGTGCCAGCAGTTACTCGATAGCTAACTATGGCTACACCTTC. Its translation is CASSYSIANYGYTF.

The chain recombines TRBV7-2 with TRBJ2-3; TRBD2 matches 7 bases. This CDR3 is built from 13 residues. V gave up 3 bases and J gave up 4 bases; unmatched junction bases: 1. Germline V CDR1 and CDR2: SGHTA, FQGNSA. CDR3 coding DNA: TGTGCCAGCAGCTTCCGGGGGGCAGATACGCAGTATTTT. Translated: CASSFRGADTQYF.

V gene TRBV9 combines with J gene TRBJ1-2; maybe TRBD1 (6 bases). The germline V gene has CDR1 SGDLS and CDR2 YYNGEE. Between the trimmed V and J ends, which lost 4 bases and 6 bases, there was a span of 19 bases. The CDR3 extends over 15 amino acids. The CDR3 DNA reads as TGTGCCAGCAGCCACCAGAGGGGGGGCAGGGATGGCTACACCTTC. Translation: CASSHQRGGRDGYTF.

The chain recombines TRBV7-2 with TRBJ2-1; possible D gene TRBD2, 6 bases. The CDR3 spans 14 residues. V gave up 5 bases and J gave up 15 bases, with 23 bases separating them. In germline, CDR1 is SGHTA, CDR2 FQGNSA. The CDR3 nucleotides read TGTGCCAGCAGCCCGGTCAGAGGGACTCACACGAGGTTCTTC. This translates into CASSPVRGTHTRFF.

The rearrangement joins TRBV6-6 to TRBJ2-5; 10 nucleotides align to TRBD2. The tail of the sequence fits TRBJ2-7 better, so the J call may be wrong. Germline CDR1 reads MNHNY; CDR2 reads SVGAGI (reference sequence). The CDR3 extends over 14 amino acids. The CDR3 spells CASVPGLASYEQYF. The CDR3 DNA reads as TGTGCCAGCGTTCCGGGACTAGCGTCCTACGAGCAGTACTTC.

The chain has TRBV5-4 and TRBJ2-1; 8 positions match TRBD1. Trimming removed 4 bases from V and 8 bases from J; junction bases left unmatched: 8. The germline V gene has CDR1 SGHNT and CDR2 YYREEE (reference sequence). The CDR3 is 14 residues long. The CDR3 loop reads CASSDRQGLDEQFF. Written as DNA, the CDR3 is TGTGCCAGCAGCGACCGACAGGGGTTGGATGAGCAGTTCTTC.

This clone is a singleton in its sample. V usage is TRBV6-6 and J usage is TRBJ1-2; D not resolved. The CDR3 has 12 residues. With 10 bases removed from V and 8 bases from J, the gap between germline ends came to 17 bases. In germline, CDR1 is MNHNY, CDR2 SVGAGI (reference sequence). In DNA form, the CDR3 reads TGTGCCACCCAAAGGGAGGTAGGAGGCTACACCTTC. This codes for CATQREVGGYTF.

CDR3 protein: CASREDRGRLNEQYF. DNA for the CDR3: TGTGCCAGCAGGGAGGACAGGGGGCGTTTAAACGAGCAGTACTTC. This chain uses TRBV5-4 with TRBJ2-7; 11 positions match TRBD1. The trim removed 5 bases at V and 5 bases at J, leaving 9 bases unmatched. CDR1 and CDR2 from the germline V gene are SGHNT and YYREEE (reference sequence). The CDR3 contains 15 residues.

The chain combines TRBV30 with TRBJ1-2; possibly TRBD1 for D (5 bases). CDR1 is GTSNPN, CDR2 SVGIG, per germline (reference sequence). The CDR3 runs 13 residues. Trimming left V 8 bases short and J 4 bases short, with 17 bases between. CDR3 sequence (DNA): TGTGCCACCAACGCGGGACGGGGCTATGGCTACACCTTC. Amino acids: CATNAGRGYGYTF.

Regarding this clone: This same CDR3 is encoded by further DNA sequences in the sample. CDR3 nucleotide sequence: TGTGCCAGCAGTGACCGCGGGGGGACCAGATACGAGCAGTACTTC. Residues: CASSDRGGTRYEQYF. J is TRBJ2-7 and V is TRBV2; 8 bases match TRBD2. Germline V gene lookup returns CDR1 SNHLY and CDR2 FYNNEI. The V segment lost 3 bases and the J segment 4 bases; nucleotides outside the gene matches: 8. The CDR3 consists of 15 residues.

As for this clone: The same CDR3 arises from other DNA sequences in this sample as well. DNA of the CDR3: TGTGCCAGCAGCTTCAACTCCTACGAGCAGTACTTC. This gives the protein CASSFNSYEQYF. The genes are TRBV11-2 and TRBJ2-7, with D uncertain. The CDR3 sequence is 12 residues long. V lost 3 bases, J lost 0 bases, and 3 bases lay in between. Germline V gene sequence: CDR1 SGHAT, CDR2 FQNNGV.

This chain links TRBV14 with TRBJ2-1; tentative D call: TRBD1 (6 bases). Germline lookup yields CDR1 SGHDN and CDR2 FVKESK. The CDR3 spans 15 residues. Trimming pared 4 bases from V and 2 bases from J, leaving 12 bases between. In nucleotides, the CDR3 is TGTGCCAGCAGCCCACTCGGGACACCCTACAATGAGCAGTTCTTC. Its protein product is CASSPLGTPYNEQFF.

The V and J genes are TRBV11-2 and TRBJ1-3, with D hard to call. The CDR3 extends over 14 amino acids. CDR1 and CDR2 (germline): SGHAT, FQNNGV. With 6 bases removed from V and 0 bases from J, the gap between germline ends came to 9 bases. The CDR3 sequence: CASSLVLSGNTIYF. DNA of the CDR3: TGTGCCAGCAGTCTAGTTCTCTCTGGAAACACCATATATTTT.

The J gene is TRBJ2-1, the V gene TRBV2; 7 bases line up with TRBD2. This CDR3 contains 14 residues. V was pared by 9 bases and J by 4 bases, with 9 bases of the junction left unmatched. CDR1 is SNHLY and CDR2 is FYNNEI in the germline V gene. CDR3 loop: CARGEGGRYNEQFF. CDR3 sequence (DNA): TGTGCCAGGGGGGAGGGAGGTCGGTACAATGAGCAGTTCTTC.

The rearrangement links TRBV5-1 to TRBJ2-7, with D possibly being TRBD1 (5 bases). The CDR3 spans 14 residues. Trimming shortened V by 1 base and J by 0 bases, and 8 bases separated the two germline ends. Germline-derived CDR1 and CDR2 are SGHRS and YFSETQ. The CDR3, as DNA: TGCGCCAGCAGCTTGACAGGTAGCTCCTACGAGCAGTACTTC. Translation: CASSLTGSSYEQYF. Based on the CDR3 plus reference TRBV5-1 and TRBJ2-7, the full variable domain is KAGVTQTPRYLIKTRGQQVTLSCSPISGHRSVSWYQQTPGQGLQFLFEYFSETQRNKGNFPGRFSGRQFSNSRSEMNVSTLELGDSALYLCASSLTGSSYEQYFGPGTRLTVT.

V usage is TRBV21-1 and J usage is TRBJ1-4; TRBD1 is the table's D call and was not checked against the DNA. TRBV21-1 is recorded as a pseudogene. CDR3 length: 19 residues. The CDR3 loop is CASSKGTAAYLATNEKLFF. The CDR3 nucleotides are TGTGCCAGCAGCAAAGGGACAGCTGCATACCTCGCAACTAATGAAAAACTGTTTTTT.

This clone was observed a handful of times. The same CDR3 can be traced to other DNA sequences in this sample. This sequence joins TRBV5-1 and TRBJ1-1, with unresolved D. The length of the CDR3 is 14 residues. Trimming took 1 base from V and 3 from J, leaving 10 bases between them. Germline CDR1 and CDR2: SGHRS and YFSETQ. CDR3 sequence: CASSLSGSDTEAFF. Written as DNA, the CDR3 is TGCGCCAGCAGCTTGTCCGGGAGCGACACTGAAGCTTTCTTT.

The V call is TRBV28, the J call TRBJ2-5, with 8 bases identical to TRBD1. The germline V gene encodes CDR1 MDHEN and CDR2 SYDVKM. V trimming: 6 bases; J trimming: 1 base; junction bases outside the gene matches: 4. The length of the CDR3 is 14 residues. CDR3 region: CASRTGDLQETQYF. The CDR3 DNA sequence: TGTGCCAGCAGGACAGGGGACCTCCAAGAGACCCAGTACTTC.

This chain's CDR3 is CASSEAAGGHSQYF. Written as DNA, the CDR3 is TGTGCCAGCAGTGAAGCGGCGGGGGGGCATTCGCAGTATTTT. The gene calls are TRBV6-1 and TRBJ2-3; 9 bases map to TRBD2. The ends lost 0 bases at V and 10 bases at J; junction bases unmatched: 5. CDR1 and CDR2 from the germline V gene are MNHNS and SASEGT. This CDR3 spans 14 amino acids.

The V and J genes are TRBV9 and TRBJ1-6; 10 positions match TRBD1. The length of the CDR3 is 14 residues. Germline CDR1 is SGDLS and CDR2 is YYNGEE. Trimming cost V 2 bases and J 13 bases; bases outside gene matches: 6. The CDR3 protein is CASSVRDRGSPLHF. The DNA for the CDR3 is TGTGCCAGCAGCGTTAGGGACAGGGGTTCGCCCCTCCACTTT.

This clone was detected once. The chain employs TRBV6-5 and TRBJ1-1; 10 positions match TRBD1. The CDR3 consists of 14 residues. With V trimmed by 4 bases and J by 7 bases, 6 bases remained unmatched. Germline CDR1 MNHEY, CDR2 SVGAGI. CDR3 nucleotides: TGTGCCAGCAGTTGGGGACAGGGGATCGATGAAGCTTTCTTT. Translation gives CASSWGQGIDEAFF.

The CDR3 sequence is CAWGEHGGLNNEQFF. CDR3 bases: TGTGCCTGGGGGGAACACGGGGGTTTAAACAATGAGCAGTTCTTC. The chain has TRBV30 and TRBJ2-1; the D gene is possibly TRBD2 (6 bases). The CDR3 loop spans 15 amino acids. In germline, CDR1 is GTSNPN, CDR2 SVGIG (reference sequence). V was shortened by 5 bases and J by 5 bases, with 19 bases between the two germline ends. The whole variable domain, filled in from reference TRBV30 and TRBJ2-1, reads SQTIHQWPATLVQPVGSPLSLECTVEGTSNPNLYWYRQAAGRGLQLLFYSVGIGQISSEVPQNLSASRPQDRQFILSSKKLLLSDSGFYLCAWGEHGGLNNEQFFGPGTRLTVL.

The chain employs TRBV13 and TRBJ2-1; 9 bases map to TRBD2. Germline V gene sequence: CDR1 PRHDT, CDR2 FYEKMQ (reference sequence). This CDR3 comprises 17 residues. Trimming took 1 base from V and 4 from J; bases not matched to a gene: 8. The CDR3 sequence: CASSLDTTAGGYNEQFF. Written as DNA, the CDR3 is TGTGCCAGCAGCTTAGACACTACAGCGGGGGGTTACAATGAGCAGTTCTTC.

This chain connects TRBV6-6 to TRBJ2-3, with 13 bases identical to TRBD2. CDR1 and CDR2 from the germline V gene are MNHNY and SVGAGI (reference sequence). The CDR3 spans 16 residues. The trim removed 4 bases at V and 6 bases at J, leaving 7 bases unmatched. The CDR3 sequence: CASSSQGLAGFDTQYF. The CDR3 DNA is TGTGCCAGCAGTTCTCAGGGACTAGCGGGGTTTGATACGCAGTATTTT.

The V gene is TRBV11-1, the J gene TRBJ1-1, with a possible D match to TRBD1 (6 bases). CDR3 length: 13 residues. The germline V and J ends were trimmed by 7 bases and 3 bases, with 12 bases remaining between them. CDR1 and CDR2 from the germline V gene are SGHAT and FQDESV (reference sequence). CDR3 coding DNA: TGTGCCAGCACCCTCGGACAGTACACTGAAGCTTTCTTT. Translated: CASTLGQYTEAFF. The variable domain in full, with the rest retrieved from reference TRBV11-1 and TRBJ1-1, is EAEVAQSPRYKITEKSQAVAFWCDPISGHATLYWYRQILGQGPELLVQFQDESVVDDSQLPKDRFSAERLKGVDSTLKIQPAELGDSAMYLCASTLGQYTEAFFGQGTRLTVV.